This paragraph covers one T cell receptor beta chain sequence. What it recognizes is unknown. One end of the junction is discordant with germline, which a read error may explain. The data belong to a study of T cell repertoires in aging, cancer and after chemotherapy. General study points: Compared with age-matched healthy donors, untreated hematological or solid cancer patients showed higher blood TCR clonality. In each cancer cohort, median generation probability increased across chemotherapy, suggesting thymic output rebounded. In cancer patients, declining TCR diversity with age involved lost richness and lost evenness.

The template was genomic DNA from peripheral blood, not RNA. CDR3 length: 12 residues. CDR1 and CDR2 from the germline V gene are MNHEY and SMNVEV (reference sequence). TRB rearrangements spanning V, D and J were amplified using mixed TRB-A/B primers. TCRdb processed the multiplex PCR reads anew with MiXCR; each CDR3 protein has one entry. The sample consists of about 500 distinct CDR3 sequences, roughly 72% of them appearing once. The rearrangement links TRBV27 to TRBJ1-1; TRBD1 is a possible D gene (6 bases). This receptor was taken from a human donor with a solid tumor. The sample consisted of blood. The DNA of the CDR3 is TGTGCCAGCAATTTAAGGGGGGGGCTGGGTTTCTTT. This sequence encodes CASNLRGGLGFF.